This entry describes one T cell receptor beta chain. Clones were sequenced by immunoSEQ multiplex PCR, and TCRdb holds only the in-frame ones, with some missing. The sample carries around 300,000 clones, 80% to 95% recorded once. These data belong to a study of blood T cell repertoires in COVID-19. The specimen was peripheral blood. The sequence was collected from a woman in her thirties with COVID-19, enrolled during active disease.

The CDR3 region has the DNA TGTGCCAGCAGTTTATCAGCAGGGGAATTGAACTATGGCTACACCTTC. It specifies CASSLSAGELNYGYTF. The chain joins TRBV27 to TRBJ1-2, with D tentatively TRBD1 (6 bases). The V gene lost 0 bases and the J gene lost 2 bases, with 13 bases spanning the gap. Germline CDR1 and CDR2: MNHEY and SMNVEV (reference sequence). CDR3 length equals 16 residues.